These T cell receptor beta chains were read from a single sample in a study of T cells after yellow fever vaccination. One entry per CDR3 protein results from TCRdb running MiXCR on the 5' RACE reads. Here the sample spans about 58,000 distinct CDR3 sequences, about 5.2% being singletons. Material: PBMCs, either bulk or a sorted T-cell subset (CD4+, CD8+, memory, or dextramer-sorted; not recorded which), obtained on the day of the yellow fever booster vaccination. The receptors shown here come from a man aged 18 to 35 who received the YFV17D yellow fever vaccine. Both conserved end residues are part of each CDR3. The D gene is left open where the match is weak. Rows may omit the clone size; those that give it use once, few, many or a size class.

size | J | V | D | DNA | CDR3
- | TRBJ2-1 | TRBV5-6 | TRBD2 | TGTGCCAGCAGATCCGAGACCCCAAGCGGGGGGGCCTTAAATGAGCAGTTCTTC | CASRSETPSGGALNEQFF
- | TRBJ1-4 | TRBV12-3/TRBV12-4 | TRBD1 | TGTGCCAGCAGCAGGGGACAGATTGCAACTAATGAAAAACTGTTTTTT | CASSRGQIATNEKLFF
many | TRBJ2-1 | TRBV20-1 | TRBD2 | TGCAGTGCTAGAGATCCGGGAATAGCGGGGGTGTACAATGAGCAGTTCTTC | CSARDPGIAGVYNEQFF
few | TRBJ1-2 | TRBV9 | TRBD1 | TGTGCCAGCGGAGGCCAAGGGGGGACAGGGGAAAACTATGGCTACACCTTC | CASGGQGGTGENYGYTF
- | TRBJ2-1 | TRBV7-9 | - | TGTGCCAGCAGCTTGGGGACCTATTCTTACAATGAGCAGTTCTTC | CASSLGTYSYNEQFF
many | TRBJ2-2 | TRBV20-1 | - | TGCAGTGCTAGATGGGCGGGGGAGCTGTTTTTT | CSARWAGELFF
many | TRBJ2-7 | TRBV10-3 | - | TGTGCCACCCAGACAGGCGAGGCCTACGAGCAGTACTTC | CATQTGEAYEQYF
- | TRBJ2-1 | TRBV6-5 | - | TGTGCCACCTCAGGGGGGGGGGCCCTCTACAATGAGCAGTTCTTC | CATSGGGALYNEQFF
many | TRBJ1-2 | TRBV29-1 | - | TGCAGCGTTGTAGGGCCAACCAACTTAGATGGCTACACCTTC | CSVVGPTNLDGYTF
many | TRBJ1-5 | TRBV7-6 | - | TGTGCCAGCAGCTTCGGTAGGAGTCAGCCCCAGCATTTT | CASSFGRSQPQHF
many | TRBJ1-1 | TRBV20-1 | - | TGCAGTGCAATAGGGACGGTGAACACTGAAGCTTTCTTT | CSAIGTVNTEAFF
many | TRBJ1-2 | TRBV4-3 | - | TGCGCCAGCAGCCCGGACAATCAATCGCCCTATGGCTACACCTTC | CASSPDNQSPYGYTF
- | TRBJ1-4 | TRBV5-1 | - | TGCGCCAGCAGCTTGTACGGCAGTTATAATGAAAAACTGTTTTTT | CASSLYGSYNEKLFF
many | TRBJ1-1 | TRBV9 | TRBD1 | TGTGCCAGCAGCCCAGGGACAGGGGGCTTCCTCAAGAACACTGAAGCTTTCTTT | CASSPGTGGFLKNTEAFF
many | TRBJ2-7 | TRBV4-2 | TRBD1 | TGTGCCAGCAGCCAAGAAACGGCAGGGGGCATGTACGAGCAGTACTTC | CASSQETAGGMYEQYF
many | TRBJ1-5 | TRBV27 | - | TGTGCCAGCAGTCTGCGACAGGACGCTTATGATAGCAATCAGCCCCAGCATTTT | CASSLRQDAYDSNQPQHF
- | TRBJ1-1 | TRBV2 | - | TGTGCCAGCAGTGAGGAGGGAAACACTGAAGCTTTCTTT | CASSEEGNTEAFF
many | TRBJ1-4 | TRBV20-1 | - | TGCAGTGCAATCGACAGGATTAATGAAAAACTGTTTTTT | CSAIDRINEKLFF
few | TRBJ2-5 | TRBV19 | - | TGTGCCAGTAGTGTCCTGTCGGGCGAGACCCAGTACTTC | CASSVLSGETQYF
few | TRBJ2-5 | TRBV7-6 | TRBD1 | TGTGCCAGCAGCTTACGACCAGGGGGCGCGGGGGAGACCCAGTACTTC | CASSLRPGGAGETQYF
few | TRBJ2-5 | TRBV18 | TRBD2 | TGTGCCAGCTCACCGCCTAGCGGGTTCCAAGAGACCCAGTACTTC | CASSPPSGFQETQYF
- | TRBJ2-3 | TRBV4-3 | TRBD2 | TGCGCCAGCAGCCAAGTTGCTAGCGGGGGGCCCACAGATACGCAGTATTTT | CASSQVASGGPTDTQYF
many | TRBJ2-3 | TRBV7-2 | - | TGTGCCAGCAGCTTTGGGGTGGGGGGACCAGATACGCAGTATTTT | CASSFGVGGPDTQYF
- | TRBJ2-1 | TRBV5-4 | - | TGTGCCAGCAGCTTGGCAGGGATTGAGCAGTTCTTC | CASSLAGIEQFF
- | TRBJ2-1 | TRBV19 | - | TGTGCCAGTATCGGACCTTACATCTACAATGAGCAGTTCTTC | CASIGPYIYNEQFF
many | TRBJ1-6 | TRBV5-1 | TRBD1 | TGCGCCAGCAGCGCGGAACAGGGACAGATAAATTCACCCCTCCACTTT | CASSAEQGQINSPLHF
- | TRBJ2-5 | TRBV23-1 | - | TGCGCCAGCAGTCAATTGGTCCGGGCAGAAGAGACCCAGTACTTC | CASSQLVRAEETQYF
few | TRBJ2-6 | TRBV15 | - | TGTGCCACCACCCCCCGAGGGGGAATCTCTTCTGGGGCCAACGTCCTGACTTTC | CATTPRGGISSGANVLTF
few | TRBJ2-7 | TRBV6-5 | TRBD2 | TGTGCCAGCAGCCTAGCGGGGGGGACCTACGAGCAGTACTTC | CASSLAGGTYEQYF
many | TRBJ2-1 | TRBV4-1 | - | TGCGCCAGCAGCCAAGAGGAGGGATACTACAATGAGCAGTTCTTC | CASSQEEGYYNEQFF
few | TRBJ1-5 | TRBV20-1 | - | TGCAGTGCTAGAGATTTTAGGGCCAATCAGCCCCAGCATTTT | CSARDFRANQPQHF
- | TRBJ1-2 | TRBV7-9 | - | TGTGCCAGCAGCCCCACCGGCCCAGGAACCTTCTACACCTTC | CASSPTGPGTFYTF
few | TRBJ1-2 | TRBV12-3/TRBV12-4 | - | TGTGCCAGCAGTAACCCTAGGGGCTACACCTTC | CASSNPRGYTF
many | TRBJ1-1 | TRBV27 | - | TGTGCCAGCAGTGGGAGGAACACTGAAGCTTTCTTT | CASSGRNTEAFF
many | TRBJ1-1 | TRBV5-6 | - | TGTGCCAGCAGCTTGGAGACTTACACTGAAGCTTTCTTT | CASSLETYTEAFF
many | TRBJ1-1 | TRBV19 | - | TGTGCCAGTACCGCCGGGGGGGATAGCACTGAAGCTTTCTTT | CASTAGGDSTEAFF
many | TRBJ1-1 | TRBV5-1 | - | TGCGCCAGCAGCTTGGGGGTGGAGGCTTTCTTT | CASSLGVEAFF
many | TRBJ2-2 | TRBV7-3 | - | TGTGCCAGCAGCTTGGGGTCCGGGGAGCTGTTTTTT | CASSLGSGELFF
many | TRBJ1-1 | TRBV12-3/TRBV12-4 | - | TGTGCCAGCAGTTTTGTTCCGGGGCCCTACACTGAAGCTTTCTTT | CASSFVPGPYTEAFF
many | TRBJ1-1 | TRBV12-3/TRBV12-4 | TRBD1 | TGTGCCAGCAGCCCGGACAGGCAGAACACTGAAGCTTTCTTT | CASSPDRQNTEAFF
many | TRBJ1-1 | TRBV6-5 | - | TGTGCCAGCAGTTACGAGGGCTTGGACACTGAAGCTTTCTTT | CASSYEGLDTEAFF
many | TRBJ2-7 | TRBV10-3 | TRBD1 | TGTGCCATCAACAGTGGACAGGGGTACGAGCAGTACTTC | CAINSGQGYEQYF
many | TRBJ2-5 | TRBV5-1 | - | TGCGCCAGCAGCTTGGTAGCGGAGGAAGAGACCCAGTACTTC | CASSLVAEEETQYF
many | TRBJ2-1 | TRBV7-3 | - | TGTGCCAGCAGCCCCCTCGGAGGGTCTAACAATGAGCAGTTCTTC | CASSPLGGSNNEQFF
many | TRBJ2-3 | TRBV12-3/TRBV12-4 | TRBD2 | TGTGCCAGCAGTTTTGGACTAGCGCCGCGCACAGATACGCAGTATTTT | CASSFGLAPRTDTQYF
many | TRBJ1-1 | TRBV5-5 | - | TGTGCCGCTTCCCCGGACCCAAACACTGAAGCTTTCTTT | CAASPDPNTEAFF
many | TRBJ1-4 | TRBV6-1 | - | TGTGCCAGCAAACGAGGAAATGAAAAACTGTTTTTT | CASKRGNEKLFF
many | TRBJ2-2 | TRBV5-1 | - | TGCGCCAGCAGCTCGACCAAGGCCGGGGAGCTGTTTTTT | CASSSTKAGELFF
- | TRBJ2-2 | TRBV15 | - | TGTGCCACCAGCAGAGACCGAGGGGGGGAGCTGTTTTTT | CATSRDRGGELFF